The 14 T cell receptor beta chains below come from one sample, sequenced in a study of blood T cell repertoires in COVID-19. The data were produced by immunoSEQ multiplex PCR, yet TCRdb's version contains in-frame clones alone and is incomplete. The table records over 200,000 clones, over 75% of them present only once. Sequencing was carried out using peripheral blood. These receptor sequences come from a human donor in a cohort sampled during active COVID-19.

This clone was detected only once. The chain couples TRBV6-2 or TRBV6-3 to TRBJ2-5; 11 bases are a match to TRBD2. Germline values: CDR1 MNHEY, CDR2 SVGEGT. The CDR3 consists of 13 residues. Trimming cost V 6 bases and J 7 bases; bases outside gene matches: 4. The CDR3 reads CASSFSGGGTQYF. CDR3 sequence (DNA): TGTGCCAGCAGCTTTAGCGGGGGGGGGACCCAGTACTTC.

This clone was recorded once. The chain carries TRBV5-4 and TRBJ2-5, with D possibly being TRBD1 (5 bases). The CDR3 length is 16 residues. Germline V lookup: CDR1 SGHNT, CDR2 YYREEE (reference sequence). V lost 2 bases, J lost 4 bases, and 18 bases lay in between. The CDR3 protein is CASSFFGSGATETQYF. In DNA, the CDR3 is TGTGCCAGCAGCTTTTTTGGTAGTGGGGCTACAGAGACCCAGTACTTC.

V usage is TRBV15 and J usage is TRBJ2-7; D may be TRBD1 (6 bases). CDR1 is LNHNV, CDR2 YYDKDF, per germline (reference sequence). The CDR3 is 14 amino acids. The V end lost 1 base, the J end lost 3 bases, and 10 bases lay between the germline ends. The CDR3 sequence: CATSRAGVLYEQYF. The CDR3, as DNA: TGTGCCACCAGCAGAGCAGGGGTACTCTACGAGCAGTACTTC.

The V and J genes are TRBV30 and TRBJ1-3, with D unclear. Looked up from germline, CDR1 is GTSNPN and CDR2 is SVGIG (reference sequence). The CDR3 sequence is 13 residues long. Trimming pared 7 bases from V and 0 bases from J, leaving 10 bases between. CDR3 coding DNA: TGTGCCTTACACATACACTCTGGAAACACCATATATTTT. Protein sequence: CALHIHSGNTIYF.

The chain links TRBV28 to TRBJ1-2; D remains ambiguous. This CDR3 is built from 14 residues. CDR1 and CDR2 from the germline V gene are MDHEN and SYDVKM. V was clipped by 7 bases and J by 3 bases, with 15 bases between them. The CDR3 loop reads CASIYGDRDYGYTF. Here the CDR3 DNA reads TGTGCCAGCATCTACGGGGATCGGGACTATGGCTACACCTTC.

The V gene is TRBV6-5, the J gene TRBJ1-2; D possibly corresponds to TRBD1 (5 bases). CDR1 MNHEY and CDR2 SVGAGI come from the germline V gene. The CDR3 sequence is 13 residues long. Trimming removed 2 bases at V and 6 bases at J, with 10 bases between. CDR3 in DNA: TGTGCCAGCAGTTACCTCGCGGGGGATGGCTACACCTTC. It codes for CASSYLAGDGYTF.

The chain links TRBV4-1 to TRBJ2-3, with D possibly TRBD1 on 6 matching bases. V gave up 0 bases and J gave up 1 base, with 14 bases separating them. CDR1 and CDR2 (germline): MGHRA, YSYEKL. The CDR3 runs to 17 residues. The CDR3 region is CASSQDRLAGGTDTQYF. DNA of the CDR3: TGCGCCAGCAGCCAAGATAGGCTGGCAGGGGGCACAGATACGCAGTATTTT.

The V and J genes are TRBV28 and TRBJ2-7; tentative D call: TRBD1 (6 bases). CDR3 size: 16 residues. Trimming stripped 0 bases from V and 2 bases from J, with 14 bases between. Germline V CDR1 and CDR2: MDHEN, SYDVKM. Here the CDR3 reads CASSLWTGTSAYEQYF. The CDR3, as DNA: TGTGCCAGCAGTTTATGGACCGGGACATCGGCCTACGAGCAGTACTTC.

V is TRBV4-1 and J is TRBJ1-4, with 7 bases matching TRBD1. The V gene end was trimmed by 3 bases and the J gene end by 11 bases; junction bases not matched to a gene: 9. Per germline, CDR1 MGHRA and CDR2 YSYEKL. The CDR3 extends over 14 amino acids. This CDR3 is CASSHEGALGKLFF. The CDR3 bases are TGCGCCAGCAGCCACGAGGGGGCCCTGGGGAAACTGTTTTTT.

This clone was detected once. The chain employs TRBV5-8 and TRBJ1-3; D uncertain. Germline V lookup: CDR1 SGHTS, CDR2 YDEGEE. CDR3 size: 12 residues. In nucleotides, the CDR3 is TGTGCTCCCCAGACTGTCGGAAACACCATATATTTT. Translation: CAPQTVGNTIYF.

V usage is TRBV7-2 and J usage is TRBJ1-1; D gene ambiguous. The CDR3 spans 13 residues. The germline V and J ends were trimmed by 4 bases and 4 bases, with 10 bases remaining between them. Germline V gene lookup returns CDR1 SGHTA and CDR2 FQGNSA. The CDR3 coding sequence is TGTGCCAGCAGCTCAGATGTATTCACTGAAGCTTTCTTT. It is translated as CASSSDVFTEAFF.

The chain uses TRBV30 and TRBJ2-7, with D possibly matching TRBD1 (6 bases). Germline CDR1 and CDR2: GTSNPN and SVGIG (reference sequence). This CDR3 contains 13 residues. Trimming pared 4 bases from V and 3 bases from J, leaving 13 bases between. The CDR3 protein is CAWKGDRLYEQYF. The CDR3 DNA is TGTGCCTGGAAGGGCGACAGGCTCTACGAGCAGTACTTC.

This sequence joins TRBV7-9 and TRBJ2-7; possible D gene TRBD2, 5 bases. The V and J ends lost 2 bases and 5 bases respectively, with 22 bases between them. Germline V gene sequence: CDR1 SEHNR, CDR2 FQNEAQ (reference sequence). The CDR3 contains 17 residues. Written as DNA, the CDR3 is TGTGCCAGCAGCTTAATCAAGTTTGGAGAGGGCCGGGACGAGCAGTACTTC. This translates into CASSLIKFGEGRDEQYF. The full variable domain, with the rest looked up from reference TRBV7-9 and TRBJ2-7, is DTGVSQNPRHKITKRGQNVTFRCDPISEHNRLYWYRQTLGQGPEFLTYFQNEAQLEKSRLLSDRFSAERPKGSFSTLEIQRTEQGDSAMYLCASSLIKFGEGRDEQYFGPGTRLTVT.

The genes are TRBV10-3 and TRBJ2-2; 9 bases line up with TRBD2. The germline CDR1 and CDR2 sequences are ENHRY and SYGVKD. Trimming cost V 4 bases and J 1 base; bases outside gene matches: 13. CDR3 length: 19 amino acids. The CDR3 loop reads CAISGWTSDRRRNTGELFF. DNA of the CDR3: TGTGCCATCAGTGGGTGGACTAGCGATAGAAGGCGGAACACCGGGGAGCTGTTTTTT.